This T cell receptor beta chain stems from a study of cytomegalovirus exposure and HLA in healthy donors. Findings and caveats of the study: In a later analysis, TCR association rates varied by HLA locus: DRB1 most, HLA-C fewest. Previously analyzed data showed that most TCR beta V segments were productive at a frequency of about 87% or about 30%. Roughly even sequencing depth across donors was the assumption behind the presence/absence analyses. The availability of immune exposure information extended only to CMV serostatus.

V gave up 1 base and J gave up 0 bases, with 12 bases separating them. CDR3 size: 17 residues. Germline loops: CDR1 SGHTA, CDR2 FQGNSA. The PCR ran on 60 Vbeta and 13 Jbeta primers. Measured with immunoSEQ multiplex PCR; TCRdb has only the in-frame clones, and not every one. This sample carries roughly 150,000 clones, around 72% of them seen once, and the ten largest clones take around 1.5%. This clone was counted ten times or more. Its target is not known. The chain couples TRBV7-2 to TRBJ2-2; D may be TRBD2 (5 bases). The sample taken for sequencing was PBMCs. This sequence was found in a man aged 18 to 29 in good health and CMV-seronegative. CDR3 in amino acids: CASSLGPRASNTGELFF. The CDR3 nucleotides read TGTGCCAGCAGCTTAGGTCCGAGGGCCTCGAACACCGGGGAGCTGTTTTTT.